This T cell receptor (beta chain) was sequenced in a study of patients and donors after allogeneic stem cell transplantation (dated by TCRdb to about 2020). CDR1 and CDR2 are drawn from the germline V gene: LGHNA, YSLEER. Unmatched junction bases come to 8, with V trimmed by 0 bases and J by 7 bases. Taken from cysteine to phenylalanine, the CDR3 has 15 residues. Here the CDR3 DNA is all that survives: 45 bases in frame from base 1. As for this clonotype: No antigen is known for it. Base-call qualities are not available, and no considerably larger clone is one nucleotide away.

The library was generated by RT-PCR. The data were produced on a NextSeq 550. TCRdb itself trimmed the public reads at Q25 with fastp, ran MiXCR and retained productive beta chains. Every entry covers one CDR3 protein and lists the most common genes and DNA from its rows. The sample table shows 150,000 to 200,000 distinct CDR3 sequences, and approximately 41% are seen once. About 35% of the sample lies in the top ten. The V and J genes are TRBV4-3 and TRBJ1-1, and TRBD1 aligns with 7 junction nucleotides. The receptor comes from a human donor who was either an allogeneic HSCT recipient or a stem cell or donor lymphocyte infusion donor (not recorded which). It is not recorded whose cells these are; they may come from a transplant donor. Source material: blood, either unsorted or a sorted T cell fraction (not recorded which). The DNA reads TGCGCCAGCAGCCAAGAAAACCGGGACAGCTATGAAGCTTTCTTT. The translation is CASSQENRDSYEAFF.